The clone carrying this T cell receptor beta chain was seen a few times. Germline-derived CDR1 and CDR2 are SGHRS and YFSETQ. CDR3 size: 14 residues. V was clipped by 2 bases and J by 6 bases, with 12 bases between them. This specimen belongs to a study of blood T cells in healthy people across ages. A second roughly 6 to 12 cycle PCR used barcoded and J-beta primers. From the 5' RACE reads, TCRdb called clonotypes with MiXCR, one entry per CDR3 protein. The sample comprises roughly 1,800,000 distinct CDR3 sequences, roughly 50% of which are singletons, and around 2.1% rests with the top ten. The rearrangement links TRBV5-1 to TRBJ2-1, with D possibly TRBD2 on 5 matching bases. The TCR comes from a middle-aged woman in good health. The sample taken for sequencing was blood. In nucleotides, the CDR3 is TGCGCCAGCAGCTTTACTGCGGGCTCCAATGAGCAGTTCTTC. Translating it yields CASSFTAGSNEQFF.